This T cell receptor beta chain was sequenced for a study of response to subunit inactivated influenza vaccine. One entry per CDR3 protein results from TCRdb running MiXCR on the RT-PCR reads. The sample includes more than 450,000 distinct CDR3 sequences, about an eighth of them seen just once. The study's findings and limits: It was the authors' suggestion that each seasonal influenza vaccination recruits few new T cells.

This clonotype was counted at least ten times. Antigen unknown. Trimming stripped 3 bases from V and 3 bases from J, with 5 bases between. The CDR3 has 13 residues. The sample here was PBMCs from blood, taken on the day of vaccination. This clonotype was obtained from a man in his fifties or sixties who received an inactivated influenza vaccine. The chain links TRBV12-3 or TRBV12-4 to TRBJ2-2; D gene ambiguous. The CDR3 region is CASSLWDTGELFF. The CDR3 nucleotides are TGTGCCAGCAGTTTGTGGGACACCGGGGAGCTGTTTTTT.